These 5 T cell receptor beta chains originate from one sample sequenced in a study of T-cell memory formation after mild COVID-19. TCRdb reprocessed the 5' RACE reads with MiXCR, giving one entry per CDR3 protein. The sample lists a few hundred thousand distinct CDR3 sequences; 27% were seen once. Sequencing used PBMCs or a T cell subset sorted from them (not recorded which). All receptors derive from an adult woman who had mild COVID-19 (a few samples of this study predate the infection). Cell type and time point are not known.

The CDR3, as DNA: TGTGCCAGCGGGAGGGACTACAATGAGCAGTTCTTC. This translates into CASGRDYNEQFF. The chain links TRBV2 to TRBJ2-1, with 7 bases matching TRBD2. Germline lookup yields CDR1 SNHLY and CDR2 FYNNEI. V dropped 8 bases and J dropped 3; count of bases not matched to a gene: 1. The CDR3 is 12 residues long.

The chain links TRBV5-1 to TRBJ2-1; maybe TRBD1 (5 bases). The CDR3 runs to 16 residues. From germline, CDR1 is SGHRS and CDR2 YFSETQ. Deletions cut 2 bases from V and 9 bases from J, with 21 bases between. The CDR3 coding sequence is TGCGCCAGCAGCTTCCTAGGTCAGGGCACCTTCAGTGAGCAGTTCTTC. Protein product: CASSFLGQGTFSEQFF.

The chain has TRBV20-1 and TRBJ2-2, with a possible D match to TRBD2 (6 bases). V gave up 3 bases and J gave up 2 bases, with 13 bases separating them. The CDR3 loop spans 15 amino acids. Per germline, CDR1 DFQATT and CDR2 SNEGSKA (reference sequence). The DNA for the CDR3 is TGCAGTGCTAGCGGTAGCGGCTATAACACCGGGGAGCTGTTTTTT. It translates to CSASGSGYNTGELFF.

The J gene is TRBJ1-2, the V gene TRBV7-2; 9 bases are shared with TRBD1. Germline V CDR1 and CDR2: SGHTA, FQGNSA. The CDR3 is 15 amino acids. V shed 5 bases and J 8 bases; nucleotides not matched to a gene: 12. Here the CDR3 DNA reads TGTGCCAGCAGCCGCCTACAGGGGGCCGGTCAGGGCTACACCTTC. This translates into CASSRLQGAGQGYTF.

The J gene is TRBJ2-3, the V gene TRBV5-1, with D maybe TRBD2 (6 bases). This CDR3 has 15 residues. Germline V CDR1 and CDR2: SGHRS, YFSETQ. V shed 4 bases and J shed 6 bases, with 18 bases lying between them. CDR3 nucleotides: TGCGCCAGCAGCCTCAGCGGGCCCCCCCAGGATACGCAGTATTTT. This codes for CASSLSGPPQDTQYF.